This T cell receptor (beta chain) was found in a study of a mutant IDH1 vaccine in newly diagnosed glioma. TCRdb's copy holds only in-frame clones and misses some; the assay was immunoSEQ multiplex PCR. Of about 32,000 clones in the sample, 60% to 80% were seen once. In the case of this clone: No antigen is known for it.

Time point specified: week 11, during vaccination. It was 300 ug of mutant IDH1 20-mer peptide that made up each vaccine dose, given with topical imiquimod. Germline CDR1 is LGHNA and CDR2 is YSLEER. The CDR3 runs to 17 residues. The V end was cut by 4 bases, the J end by 0 bases, with 17 bases between. The receptor was derived from a man aged 30 to 45 with glioma. The J gene is TRBJ2-3, the V gene TRBV4-3, with D perhaps being TRBD1 or TRBD2 (6 bases each). Sequenced material: PBMCs, taken from a glioma patient whose treatment included an IDH1 peptide vaccine. This CDR3 reads CASSLNFGGGSTDTQYF. CDR3 nucleotides: TGCGCCAGCAGCCTGAATTTCGGAGGGGGTAGCACAGATACGCAGTATTTT.